This T cell receptor beta chain was sequenced during a study of PD-1 blockade in classical Hodgkin lymphoma. Regarding the study as a whole: The authors have not defined what causes the repertoire differences, possibly disease activity or prior therapy.

A remark on this clone: What it recognizes is unknown.

This table comes from immunoSEQ multiplex PCR, and its TCRdb copy is limited to in-frame clones, with some not included. The table shows 13,000 or so clones, with roughly 80% occurring only once. Time point specified: cycle 4 day 1 (C4D1), after more than five weeks of nivolumab. All patients relapsed after autologous stem cell transplantation, and brentuximab vedotin exposure varied. Magnetic negative selection was used to purify CD4+ T cells from PBMCs that had been thawed. This CDR3 is 15 amino acids long. CDR1 SGHTA and CDR2 FQGNSA come from the germline V gene. After removal of 5 bases from V and 4 bases from J, the junction contained 5 bases not matched to a gene.

The TCR sequence derives from a human donor with classical Hodgkin lymphoma. The starting material was CD4+ T cells from blood, obtained before the fourth cycle of nivolumab. This rearrangement joins TRBV7-2 to TRBJ1-5, with 10 bases identical to TRBD1. The DNA of the CDR3 is TGTGCCAGCAGCCCGGACAGGGGGAGGAATCAGCCCCAGCATTTT. This sequence encodes CASSPDRGRNQPQHF.